Below, 13 T cell receptor beta chains from the same sample are listed, as sequenced in a study of blood T cell repertoires in COVID-19. Sequencing used immunoSEQ multiplex PCR; TCRdb keeps in-frame clones, though not all of them. The table includes tens of thousands of clones, 82% detected once. Material for sequencing was peripheral blood. The receptors derive from a middle-aged man with active or convalescent COVID-19.

J is TRBJ2-7 and V is TRBV7-2; D is perhaps TRBD2 (5 bases). The CDR3 totals 15 residues. The ends were cut back, 1 base at V and 6 bases at J, with 16 bases in the middle. Germline lookup yields CDR1 SGHTA and CDR2 FQGNSA. The CDR3 nucleotides are TGTGCCAGCAGCTTAGTATCGGGGTCCGTACCCGAGCAGTACTTC. This sequence encodes CASSLVSGSVPEQYF. Filled out from reference TRBV7-2 and TRBJ2-7, the complete variable domain reads GAGVSQSPSNKVTEKGKDVELRCDPISGHTALYWYRQSLGQGLEFLIYFQGNSAPDKSGLPSDRFSAERTGGSVSTLTIQRTQQEDSAVYLCASSLVSGSVPEQYFGPGTRLTVT.

The rearrangement links TRBV7-2 to TRBJ2-7, with 10 bases matching TRBD2. V gave up 3 bases and J gave up 5 bases; unmatched junction bases: 7. Germline assignment: CDR1 SGHTA and CDR2 FQGNSA. The CDR3 loop spans 15 amino acids. CDR3 nucleotide sequence: TGTGCCAGCAGCTTTAGCGGGGGGCCAGCACACGAGCAGTACTTC. Translation gives CASSFSGGPAHEQYF.

The chain has TRBV10-3 and TRBJ2-6, with D unclear. V gave up 2 bases and J gave up 1 base, with 12 bases separating them. Per the germline V gene, CDR1 is ENHRY and CDR2 is SYGVKD. The CDR3 is 17 amino acids. The CDR3 sequence: CAISEVPNLSGANVLTF. The CDR3 DNA sequence: TGTGCCATCAGTGAGGTTCCTAATCTTTCTGGGGCCAACGTCCTGACTTTC.

The genes are TRBV15 and TRBJ1-2; TRBD1 might be the D (5 bases). Per the germline V gene, CDR1 is LNHNV and CDR2 is YYDKDF (reference sequence). V was trimmed by 3 bases and J by 8 bases, leaving 22 bases between them. CDR3 length: 16 amino acids. In DNA, the CDR3 is TGTGCCACCAGCAGGCCCGCGCCCAACCCCGGGGGAGGCTACACCTTC. Protein sequence: CATSRPAPNPGGGYTF.

The chain joins TRBV7-2 to TRBJ2-7, with 8 bases lining up with TRBD1. V dropped 5 bases and J dropped 4; count of bases not matched to a gene: 7. CDR3 length equals 14 residues. Per the germline V gene, CDR1 is SGHTA and CDR2 is FQGNSA. CDR3 coding DNA: TGTGCCAGCAGCCGGGACAGGAGTTCATACGAGCAGTACTTC. It yields the protein CASSRDRSSYEQYF. The entire variable domain, with the rest obtained from reference TRBV7-2 and TRBJ2-7, is as follows: GAGVSQSPSNKVTEKGKDVELRCDPISGHTALYWYRQSLGQGLEFLIYFQGNSAPDKSGLPSDRFSAERTGGSVSTLTIQRTQQEDSAVYLCASSRDRSSYEQYFGPGTRLTVT.

The gene calls are TRBV6-5 and TRBJ2-6; weak D call: TRBD1 (7 bases). The length of the CDR3 is 13 residues. Germline loops: CDR1 MNHEY, CDR2 SVGAGI. Trimming stripped 10 bases from V and 4 bases from J, with 11 bases between. CDR3 protein: CATRGAGANVLTF. The CDR3 nucleotides read TGTGCCACCAGGGGGGCCGGGGCCAACGTCCTGACTTTC.

The rearrangement joins TRBV5-1 to TRBJ2-1, with D possibly being TRBD2 (6 bases). V was clipped by 2 bases and J by 2 bases, with 14 bases between them. CDR1 and CDR2 from the germline V gene are SGHRS and YFSETQ. This CDR3 contains 16 residues. The CDR3: CASSLRGMGAYNEQFF. CDR3 sequence (DNA): TGCGCCAGCAGCTTACGGGGGATGGGAGCCTACAATGAGCAGTTCTTC.

The chain carries TRBV3-1 (or the pseudogene TRBV3-2) and TRBJ2-5; 10 positions agree with TRBD2. Germline loops: CDR1 LGHDT, CDR2 YNNKEL (reference sequence). The CDR3 spans 16 residues. V lost 8 bases and J lost 3; bases outside the gene matches: 12. CDR3 in DNA: TGTGCCAGCGTTCCAGCGGGGGGGCCTAAGGAAGAGACCCAGTACTTC. Its protein is CASVPAGGPKEETQYF.

The chain is built from TRBV10-3 and TRBJ1-5; no clear D. Germline V gives CDR1 ENHRY, CDR2 SYGVKD. Deletions cut 0 bases from V and 7 bases from J, with 4 bases between. The CDR3 length is 12 residues. CDR3 DNA sequence: TGTGCCATCAGTGAGTCCGGGCAGCCCCAGCATTTT. It specifies CAISESGQPQHF.

The J gene is TRBJ1-5, the V gene TRBV2; D gene ambiguous. The CDR3 has 15 residues. Germline assignment: CDR1 SNHLY and CDR2 FYNNEI. V lost 4 bases, J lost 0 bases, and 10 bases lay in between. The CDR3 region is CASSGPGSSNQPQHF. CDR3 coding DNA: TGTGCCAGCAGTGGGCCAGGTAGTAGCAATCAGCCCCAGCATTTT.

The chain joins TRBV19 to TRBJ1-5; 8 bases fit TRBD1. The length of the CDR3 is 14 residues. Germline V gene data show CDR1 as LNHDA and CDR2 as SQIVND (reference sequence). V lost 6 bases, J lost 3 bases, and 4 bases stayed unmatched. In nucleotides, the CDR3 is TGTGCCAGTAGGAGGACAGGGAACAATCAGCCCCAGCATTTT. Protein sequence: CASRRTGNNQPQHF.

This clone was seen just once. This rearrangement joins TRBV6-1 to TRBJ1-5; D might be TRBD1 (6 bases). Deletions cut 2 bases from V and 5 bases from J, with 10 bases between. The CDR3 has 14 amino acids. The germline CDR1 and CDR2 sequences are MNHNS and SASEGT. The CDR3 DNA sequence: TGTGCCAGCAGTGAAAAAGGGGGTTATCAGCCCCAGCATTTT. Its translation is CASSEKGGYQPQHF.

The chain couples TRBV25-1 to TRBJ2-3, with D possibly TRBD2 on 6 matching bases. V was pared by 10 bases and J by 5 bases, with 10 bases between. CDR1 and CDR2 from the germline V gene are MGHDK and SYGVNS. CDR3 length: 11 amino acids. The CDR3 region has the DNA TGTGCCACGGGGGTGGTAGATACGCAGTATTTT. This translates into CATGVVDTQYF.